This T cell receptor beta chain derives from a study of T-cell reconstitution after alpha-beta-depleted transplantation in children. CDR1 is MDHEN, CDR2 SYDVKM, per germline. V lost 3 bases and J 7 bases, leaving 13 bases between the germline ends. This CDR3 is built from 15 residues. In its sample, this clonotype was seen many times. The TCRbeta library incorporated unique molecular identifiers. From the PCR reads, TCRdb called clonotypes with MiXCR, one entry per CDR3 protein. The data show fewer than 350,000 distinct CDR3 sequences, 11% seen once. The chain carries TRBV28 and TRBJ1-6, with D maybe TRBD1 (6 bases). The source of this sequence is a male patient aged 2 to 9 who had a stem cell transplant for chronic granulomatous disease, so the T cells may come from the graft donor. The sample was peripheral blood, taken 180 days after TCRalphabeta/CD19-depleted stem cell transplant. The CDR3 DNA is TGTGCCAGCAGTTTCGACAGGCGCCCCAATTCACCCCTCCACTTT. Amino acid sequence: CASSFDRRPNSPLHF.